This entry is about one T cell receptor beta chain. What it binds is not known. These data belong to a study of cytomegalovirus exposure and HLA in healthy donors. General study findings and limits: With DRB1 most and HLA-C fewest, TCR association rates differed between HLA loci in a later analysis.

The PCR used 60 Vbeta and 13 Jbeta primers. The assay was immunoSEQ multiplex PCR, and TCRdb's table has in-frame clones only and misses some. There are some 180,000 clones in the sample; 70% to 85% occur only once, and 3.5% to 5% lies in the top ten. The receptor was derived from a woman aged 25 to 39 in good health and CMV-seropositive. The source material was PBMCs.

The CDR3 region has the DNA TGTGCCAGCAGTTTATCCAGGGGCCTTACCTACGAGCAGTACTTC. Translated, it gives CASSLSRGLTYEQYF. The chain employs TRBV27 and TRBJ2-7; tentative D call: TRBD1 (6 bases). Trimming removed 0 bases at V and 2 bases at J, with 11 bases between. The CDR3 runs 15 residues. Germline values: CDR1 MNHEY, CDR2 SMNVEV (reference sequence).